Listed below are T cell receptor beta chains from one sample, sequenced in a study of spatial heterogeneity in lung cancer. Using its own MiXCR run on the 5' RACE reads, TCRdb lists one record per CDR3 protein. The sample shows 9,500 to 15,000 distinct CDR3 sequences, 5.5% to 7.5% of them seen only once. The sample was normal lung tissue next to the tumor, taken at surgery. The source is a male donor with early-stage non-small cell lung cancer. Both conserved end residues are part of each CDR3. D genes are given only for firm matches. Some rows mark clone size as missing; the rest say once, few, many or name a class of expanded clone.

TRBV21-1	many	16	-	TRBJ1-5	CASSGQGARSNQPQHF	TGTGCCAGCAGTGGACAGGGGGCTCGGAGCAATCAGCCCCAGCATTTT
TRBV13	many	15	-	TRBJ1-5	CASSLGGGGNQPQHF	TGTGCCAGCAGCTTAGGTGGGGGTGGCAATCAGCCCCAGCATTTT
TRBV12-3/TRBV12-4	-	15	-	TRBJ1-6	CASSLDVGDNSPLHF	TGTGCCAGCAGTTTAGACGTGGGTGATAATTCACCCCTCCACTTT
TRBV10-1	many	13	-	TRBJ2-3	CASSELMPDTQYF	TGCGCCAGCAGTGAGCTTATGCCAGATACGCAGTATTTT
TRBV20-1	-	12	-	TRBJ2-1	CSGDGPYNEQFF	TGCAGTGGGGATGGTCCCTACAATGAGCAGTTCTTC
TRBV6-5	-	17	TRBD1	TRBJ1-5	CASSSRGRGPRGQPQHF	TGTGCCAGCAGTTCGAGGGGCAGGGGGCCCCGGGGTCAGCCCCAGCATTTT
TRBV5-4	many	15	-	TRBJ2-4	CASSSNTIAKNIQYF	TGTGCCAGCAGCTCCAATACTATAGCCAAAAACATTCAGTACTTC
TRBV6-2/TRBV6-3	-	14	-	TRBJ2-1	CASRGGSPYNEQFF	TGTGCCAGCAGGGGGGGATCCCCCTACAATGAGCAGTTCTTC
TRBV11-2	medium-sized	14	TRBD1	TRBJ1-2	CASSPRDRGYGYTF	TGTGCCAGCAGCCCCCGGGACAGGGGGTATGGCTACACCTTC
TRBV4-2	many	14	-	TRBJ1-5	CASSQDSLEQPQHF	TGTGCCAGCAGCCAAGATTCCCTTGAGCAGCCCCAGCATTTT
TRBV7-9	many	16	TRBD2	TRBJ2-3	CASSPPGLAATDTQYF	TGTGCCAGCAGCCCTCCGGGACTAGCAGCGACCGATACGCAGTATTTT
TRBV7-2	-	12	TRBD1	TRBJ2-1	CASSPGTEKQFF	TGTGCCAGCAGCCCCGGGACAGAGAAGCAGTTCTTC
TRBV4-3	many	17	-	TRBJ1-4	CASSQDGPPNWNEKLFF	TGCGCCAGCAGCCAAGACGGGCCGCCTAACTGGAATGAAAAACTGTTTTTT
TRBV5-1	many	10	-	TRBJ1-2	CASSLNGYTF	TGCGCCAGCAGCTTAAACGGCTACACCTTC
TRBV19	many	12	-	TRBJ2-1	CASGRNYNEQFF	TGTGCCAGCGGACGGAACTACAATGAGCAGTTCTTC
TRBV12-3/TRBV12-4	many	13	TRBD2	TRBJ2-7	CASSLAVAGGQYF	TGTGCCAGCAGTTTAGCGGTGGCGGGGGGGCAGTACTTC
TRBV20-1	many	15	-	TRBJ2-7	CSARVGSFSSYEQYF	TGCAGTGCTAGGGTGGGTTCCTTCAGCTCCTACGAGCAGTACTTC
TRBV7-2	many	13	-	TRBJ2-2	CASSLWSDGELFF	TGTGCCAGCAGCTTATGGTCGGACGGGGAGCTGTTTTTT
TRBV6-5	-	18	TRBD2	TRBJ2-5	CASSSRIAGALYQETQYF	TGTGCCAGCAGTTCCAGAATAGCGGGAGCACTGTACCAAGAGACCCAGTACTTC
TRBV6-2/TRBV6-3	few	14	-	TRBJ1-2	CASSYFQGTYGYTF	TGTGCCAGCAGTTACTTCCAGGGTACTTATGGCTACACCTTC
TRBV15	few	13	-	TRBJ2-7	CATSRDREGLEYF	TGTGCCACCAGCAGAGATCGTGAAGGGTTGGAGTACTTC
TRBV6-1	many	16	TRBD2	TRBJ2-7	CASSEGLAELSYEQYF	TGTGCCAGCAGTGAGGGACTAGCGGAGCTCTCCTACGAGCAGTACTTC
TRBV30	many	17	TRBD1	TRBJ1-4	CAWSWGTARGANEKLFF	TGTGCCTGGAGTTGGGGGACAGCCCGGGGAGCTAATGAAAAACTGTTTTTT
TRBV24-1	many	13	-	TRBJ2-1	CATSVGSNNEQFF	TGTGCCACCAGTGTGGGATCTAACAATGAGCAGTTCTTC
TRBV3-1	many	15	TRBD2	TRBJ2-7	CASRPFGLAGGGQYF	TGTGCCAGCAGACCTTTCGGACTAGCGGGAGGGGGGCAGTACTTC
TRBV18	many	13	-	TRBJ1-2	CASSEGQLDGYTF	TGTGCCAGCTCCGAGGGGCAGCTAGATGGCTACACCTTC
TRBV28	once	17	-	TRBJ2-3	CASSLWASRRYTDTQYF	TGTGCCAGCAGTTTATGGGCTAGCAGGAGGTACACAGATACGCAGTATTTT
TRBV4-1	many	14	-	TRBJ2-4	CASSSLTGENIQYF	TGCGCCAGCAGCTCACTGACAGGAGAAAACATTCAGTACTTC
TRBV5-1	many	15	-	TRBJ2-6	CASSFALSGANVLTF	TGCGCCAGCAGCTTTGCGCTCTCTGGGGCCAACGTCCTGACTTTC
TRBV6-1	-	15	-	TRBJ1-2	CASSETRRDGYGYTF	TGTGCCAGCAGTGAAACGCGTCGCGATGGCTATGGCTACACCTTC
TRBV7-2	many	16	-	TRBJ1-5	CASSLGIPYSNQPQHF	TGTGCCAGCAGCTTAGGGATCCCTTATAGCAATCAGCCCCAGCATTTT
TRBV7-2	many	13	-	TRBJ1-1	CASSETVNTEAFF	TGTGCCAGCAGCGAGACTGTGAACACTGAAGCTTTCTTT
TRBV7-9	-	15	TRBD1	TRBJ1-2	CASSPRQGTGYGYTF	TGTGCCAGCAGCCCACGACAGGGTACGGGCTATGGCTACACCTTC
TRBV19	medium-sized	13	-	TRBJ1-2	CASTVNSNYGYTF	TGTGCCAGTACGGTCAACAGTAACTATGGCTACACCTTC
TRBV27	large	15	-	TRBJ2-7	CASHPGTARIYEQYF	TGTGCCAGCCATCCGGGAACAGCCCGCATCTACGAGCAGTACTTC
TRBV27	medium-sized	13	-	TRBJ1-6	CASRWTGNSPLHF	TGTGCCAGCCGTTGGACGGGAAATTCACCCCTCCACTTT
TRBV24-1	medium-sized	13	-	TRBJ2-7	CATSDTTVYEQYF	TGTGCCACCAGTGACACGACAGTCTACGAGCAGTACTTC
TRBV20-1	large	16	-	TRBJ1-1	CSARDPLSTGGTEAFF	TGCAGTGCTAGAGACCCCTTGTCGACCGGGGGCACTGAAGCTTTCTTT
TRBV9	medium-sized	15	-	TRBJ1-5	CASSATDGPNQPQHF	TGTGCCAGCAGCGCGACGGACGGACCTAATCAGCCCCAGCATTTT
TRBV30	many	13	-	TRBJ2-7	CAWSVMDSYEQYF	TGTGCCTGGAGTGTAATGGACTCCTACGAGCAGTACTTC
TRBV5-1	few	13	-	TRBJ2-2	CASSLGFTGELFF	TGCGCCAGCAGCTTGGGCTTTACCGGGGAGCTGTTTTTT
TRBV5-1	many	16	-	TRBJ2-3	CASSLAPGPQLDTQYF	TGCGCCAGCAGCTTGGCCCCGGGGCCTCAGTTGGATACGCAGTATTTT
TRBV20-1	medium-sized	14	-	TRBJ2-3	CSVPGTRGSDTQYF	TGCAGTGTTCCCGGGACCAGAGGTTCAGATACGCAGTATTTT
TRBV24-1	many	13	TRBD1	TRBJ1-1	CATSDRQGGEAFF	TGTGCCACCAGTGATCGACAGGGGGGTGAAGCTTTCTTT
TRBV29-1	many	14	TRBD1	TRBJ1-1	CSPLERQGGSEAFF	TGCAGCCCCCTTGAAAGGCAGGGGGGATCTGAAGCTTTCTTT
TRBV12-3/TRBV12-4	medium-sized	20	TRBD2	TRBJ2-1	CASRQGRGSGRLGSYNEQFF	TGTGCCAGCAGACAAGGGAGGGGCAGCGGGAGATTAGGGTCCTACAATGAGCAGTTCTTC
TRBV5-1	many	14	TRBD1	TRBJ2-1	CASSFSQGVGEQFF	TGCGCCAGCAGCTTTAGCCAGGGGGTGGGTGAGCAGTTCTTC
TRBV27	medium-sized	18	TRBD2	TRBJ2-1	CASSFIPPVGAGGDEQFF	TGTGCCAGCAGTTTCATCCCCCCAGTGGGGGCGGGAGGGGATGAGCAGTTCTTC
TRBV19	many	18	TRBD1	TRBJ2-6	CASSTSTGSDSGANVLTF	TGTGCCAGTAGTACCTCGACAGGGTCCGACTCTGGGGCCAACGTCCTGACTTTC
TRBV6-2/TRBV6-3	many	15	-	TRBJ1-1	CASSPPPWEYTEAFF	TGTGCCAGCAGTCCCCCCCCGTGGGAGTACACTGAAGCTTTCTTT
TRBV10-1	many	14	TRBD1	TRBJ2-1	CASAIGGPYNEQFF	TGCGCCAGCGCAATAGGGGGCCCTTACAATGAGCAGTTCTTC
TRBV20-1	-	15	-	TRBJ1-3	CSAREVSPSGNTIYF	TGCAGTGCTAGAGAGGTATCGCCCTCTGGAAACACCATATATTTT
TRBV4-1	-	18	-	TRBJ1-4	CASSQDPQGHATNEKLFF	TGCGCCAGCAGCCAAGATCCACAGGGTCATGCAACTAATGAAAAACTGTTTTTT
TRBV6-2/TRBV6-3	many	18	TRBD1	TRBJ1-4	CASSYFSGLRQGNEKLLF	TGTGCCAGCAGTTATTTCAGTGGTCTGCGACAGGGTAATGAAAAACTGCTTTTT
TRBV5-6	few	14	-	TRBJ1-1	CASSIYLGGPEAFF	TGTGCCAGCAGCATTTACCTTGGGGGGCCTGAAGCTTTCTTT
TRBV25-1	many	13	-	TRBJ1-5	CASSGGGNQPQHF	TGTGCCAGCAGCGGTGGAGGCAATCAGCCCCAGCATTTT
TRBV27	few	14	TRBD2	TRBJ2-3	CASSLSLGRGKQYF	TGTGCCAGCAGTTTATCATTAGGGAGGGGCAAGCAGTATTTT